A single T cell receptor beta chain is shown here with its context. Its antigen remains undetermined. Base qualities are not at hand, and no much larger clone is one base apart. In total, fewer than 750 healthy bone marrow donors made up the cohort. Cohort members were all nominally healthy when sampled, although unrecorded immune exposures were likely present. The donor was CMV seronegative and was included in the group of a few hundred seronegative cohort members. Every donor gave a peripheral blood sample, and the peripheral blood mononuclear cells from that sample were used for TCR beta sequencing. Genomic DNA was extracted from the blood cell samples with the Qiagen DNeasy Blood Extraction Kit. Library preparation used the immunoSEQ multiplex PCR assay. A mixture of 60 forward primers for TCR Vbeta segments and 13 reverse primers for TCR Jbeta segments was used in the multiplex PCR. A multiplex PCR assay on genomic DNA amplified the CDR3 region of rearranged TCR beta genes. Amplified TCR beta libraries were sequenced as 87-base-pair reads on the Illumina HiSeq System. The authors' pipeline ran thus. A later analysis counted 65 million to 90 million unique TCR beta chains across the 690 or so repertoires, and some 12 million of these chains were shared by at least two donors. Raw reads were error-corrected and collapsed into unique sequences by a nearest-neighbor algorithm in which closely related sequences were merged to remove PCR and sequencing errors. Alignment of CDR3 sequences to IMGT reference sequences was used to assign V, D and J gene segments. For a sequence to be retained, a match of at least six nucleotides to both a V gene segment and a J gene segment was required. Rearrangements were called productive when the CDR3 lacked stop codons and stayed in frame with V and J; all others were non-productive. CDR3 was defined according to IMGT convention as the region running from the second conserved V-encoded cysteine to the conserved J-encoded phenylalanine. The earlier analysis of 587 of the donors excluded sequences that lacked an unambiguous match to a single V gene segment. In an earlier analysis of approximately 590 of the donors, a V segment was called functional when productive rearrangements were above 56.7%, and segregating when the standard deviation between donors exceeded 5%. To diagnose cytomegalovirus status from the catalog of TCR beta chain sequences, a statistical classification framework was built. V and J gene assignment, in a later analysis, came from comparing TCR nucleotide sequences with IMGT/GENE-DB human TR gene sequences. The TCRdist pipeline was used in a later analysis to assign CDR3 sequences and most-parsimonious VDJ recombination scenarios. In a later analysis, every TCR beta chain was defined by the combination of its CDR3 amino acid sequence and its V-gene family, and reads without a unique V-gene family were dropped. To address suspected cross-contamination and a sequencing artifact, a later analysis removed roughly 640 highly shared, low-generation-probability nucleotide sequences. For each public chain, a later analysis derived a clonal expansion index from normalized ranks of inferred template counts within each repertoire. In a later analysis, generation probabilities were computed with a VDJ recombination model fitted to out-of-frame rearrangements, and the resulting probabilities were checked against IGoR. A later analysis scored TCR-TCR, TCR-HLA and TCR-CMV co-occurrence with hypergeometric tests, applying a repertoire-size bias correction to TCR pairs. In a later analysis, false discovery rates were estimated by permuting HLA or CMV assignments 20 times. In a later analysis, co-occurring TCRs were grouped using DBSCAN, with TCRdist sequence similarity added in when clustering inside HLA-allele-positive subsets. Co-occurrence clustering excluded repertoires with fewer than 30,000 or more than 120,000 public chains, plus five with anomalous nucleotide sharing. Entries here come from immuneACCESS through TCRdb and include only in-frame sequences with V and J called. Some clones fail to appear in such tables; in the studies checked, an unresolved V gene covers under half of the shortfall, and the cause of the remainder is unknown. The D gene and trimming were derived from the DNA, and the V and J assignments and clone size from that table. This sample comprises about 150,000 clones, approximately 81% of them detected only once. The top ten constitute 2.3% of the sample.

This entry belongs to a study of cytomegalovirus exposure and HLA in healthy donors (dated by TCRdb to about 2017). For the wider study: According to an earlier analysis of several hundred of the donors, about 190 million T cells yielded some 120 million unique TCR beta sequences and around 300 Gb of sequence data. To predict cytomegalovirus infection status, the study combined high-throughput TCR immunosequencing, statistical association of individual TCRs with disease status, and machine learning. The study aimed to test whether signatures of past pathogen exposure could be identified by cataloging public T cell receptors. Both class I and class II loci were covered by HLA typing, at four-digit resolution. A separate validation cohort of roughly 130 different subjects was used in addition to the approximately 670-subject first cohort. On average, about 200,000 unique TCR beta nucleotide sequences were sequenced per donor among some 430 genotyped donors of the cohort, with roughly 20% of those sequences being non-productive. In the later analysis, no new phenotypic data were used to find candidate immune exposures; instead, reliance was placed on TCR beta sequences and their occurrence across donors. An early release covering just under 650 HLA-typed donors comprised about 300 gigabases of sequencing data and roughly 85 million unique TCR sequences. The T cell repertoires of 700 or so subjects were profiled by immunosequencing and related to cytomegalovirus serostatus. To decide whether each TCR beta V gene segment behaved as functional or pseudogenic, an earlier analysis of approximately 590 of the donors relied on high-throughput TCR beta sequencing. A later analysis re-analyzed previously published TCR beta repertoires from 660 or so donors and added high-resolution HLA genotyping to study TCR occurrence patterns. The number of donors typed differed by locus, with roughly 620-640 for A, B, C, DRB1 and DQB1, roughly 520 for DQA1, 606 for DPA1, and over 400 for DPB1. Among the roughly 430 genotyped donors, approximately 81% belonged to the genetic ancestry cluster associated with self-reported Caucasian donors. Every repertoire in the discovery cohort had been generated on one and the same sequencing platform. Donor age, sex, ethnicity and CMV serostatus were collected together with the repertoire data. Roughly five DR-DQ haplotypes were treated as single units for association and clustering because of strong linkage in the cohort. Genome-wide SNP genotypes for about 60% of the roughly 700 donors were used in a later genetic analysis, which treated that subset as a discovery cohort. The paper's findings and limits, for the study overall: The classifier was reported to diagnose cytomegalovirus status with high specificity and sensitivity in both the original cohort and the validation cohort. A further reported finding was that TCR beta sequences accurately predicted the HLA-A and HLA-B alleles for most subjects in the first cohort. A total of 150 to 200 TCR beta chains were listed by the study as associated with cytomegalovirus. In a later analysis, TCR association rates were found to vary across HLA loci, with the most associated TCRs seen for DRB1 alleles and the fewest for HLA-C alleles. An earlier analysis of roughly 570 of the donors showed that most TCR beta V segments appeared in productive rearrangements either about 87% or about 30% of the time, which broadly matched IMGT annotations. Correlated functional status among segregating V segments might be attributable to linkage disequilibrium, but an unknown experimental factor could not be ruled out. Because HLA typing was missing for some donors at each locus, association tests included only the typed subset. Several of the top co-occurrence clusters appeared to be linked to parvovirus B19, influenza, CMV and Epstein-Barr virus, according to a later analysis. V-gene and J-gene trimming of TCR beta chains was associated with a missense DCLRE1C variant in a later genetic analysis, and the association was replicated in an independent cohort. A later genetic analysis reported fewer N-insertions in productive TCRs among donors in an Asian-associated ancestry cluster than the roughly 650-donor mean. The cohort was sequenced for TCR beta chains only, and without alpha or paired-chain data the features that could be detected were limited. The 87-base-pair reads could not distinguish some IMGT-functional V segments, including TRBV6-2 and TRBV6-3, so those segments were excluded. It was suggested by the authors that the approach could potentially be generalized to other disease states and immunological phenotypes. The presence/absence analyses assumed that sequencing depth was roughly uniform across donors, and that assumption may not be true. Most TCR sequences were observed very rarely across donors, whereas some public TCRs were present in many individuals. Three of the identified cytomegalovirus-associated TCR beta chains were confirmed in vitro to be specific for cytomegalovirus antigens. A group of highly shared sequence variants was considered likely to be a technical artifact of the sequencing pipeline. When HLA alleles, especially DR and DQ, strongly co-occurred, TCR associations were difficult to assign to individual alleles. In a later analysis, most CMV-associated TCR beta chains were found to appear HLA-restricted, with HLA associations seemingly driven largely by CMV exposure. In a later analysis, more than 15,000 TCR beta sequences were associated with specific HLA alleles at a false discovery rate of 0.05. A later analysis found that HLA-associated TCR beta chains were more clonally expanded and had lower generation probabilities than equally common non-associated chains. Immune exposure information for the cohort was limited to CMV serostatus. The earlier analysis of about 600 of the donors excluded roughly 16 rarely observed V segments, including chromosome 9 orphons, because counts were too low.

V has 0 bases trimmed and J has 3 bases trimmed; junction bases matching no gene number 9. Via the germline V gene, CDR1 is SGHRS and CDR2 YFSETQ. The CDR3 runs 17 residues from the cysteine to the phenylalanine. Left in the record is the CDR3 DNA by itself, 51 bases read in frame from the first base. The sequenced sample was PBMCs. The chain is assembled from TRBV5-1 and TRBJ2-1; the central 7 bases match TRBD2. The TCR comes from a woman under 30 in good health and CMV-seronegative. The DNA sequence is as follows: TGCGCCAGCAGCTTGGTAACGGCTAGCGGACTCTACAATGAGCAGTTCTTC. Translated, this is CASSLVTASGLYNEQFF.